This T cell receptor (beta chain) was retrieved from a study of blood T cell repertoires in COVID-19. About the study: Sites in the United States, Italy and Spain provided acute and convalescent COVID-19 samples.

This clone was seen more than once but under ten times. TCRdb keeps only in-frame clones here, not all; method: immunoSEQ multiplex PCR. In the table there are about 230,000 clones, approximately 81% of which are singletons. With 3 bases removed from V and 4 bases from J, the gap between germline ends came to 16 bases. Germline CDR1 SGHRS, CDR2 YFSETQ. The CDR3 totals 15 residues. The origin of this receptor is a man aged 35 to 55 with acute or convalescent COVID-19. Sequences were obtained from peripheral blood. This chain uses TRBV5-1 with TRBJ1-2, with a tentative D call TRBD1 (5 bases). In DNA form, the CDR3 reads TGCGCCAGCAGCTCGGGGGACCCAGGAAGCTATGGCTACACCTTC. It specifies CASSSGDPGSYGYTF.